The next 16 T cell receptor beta chains were all read from a single sample in a study of cytotoxic CD8 clonotypes in ibrutinib-treated CLL. Generated by immunoSEQ multiplex PCR, the TCRdb table keeps only in-frame clones and is missing some. The repertoire includes approximately 170,000 clones, 70% to 90% of them detected once, and about 3% sits in the top ten. This specimen was PBMCs, taken at disease progression, from a patient treated with ibrutinib. All receptors come from a human donor with chronic lymphocytic leukemia.

The chain employs TRBV27 and TRBJ1-2; maybe TRBD1 (6 bases). The CDR3 contains 14 residues. Germline CDR1 and CDR2: MNHEY and SMNVEV (reference sequence). Trimming removed 6 bases from V and 6 bases from J, with 17 bases in between. The CDR3 loop is CASRDNQGIHGYTF. In DNA, the CDR3 is TGTGCCAGCAGGGACAACCAGGGGATCCATGGCTACACCTTC.

J is TRBJ1-1 and V is TRBV7-9; D might be TRBD1 (5 bases). CDR3 length equals 15 residues. Trimming took 2 bases from V and 0 from J, leaving 10 bases between them. Germline loops: CDR1 SEHNR, CDR2 FQNEAQ (reference sequence). Written as DNA, the CDR3 is TGTGCCAGCAGCTTATTGCAGGGATTGAACACTGAAGCTTTCTTT. Translation: CASSLLQGLNTEAFF.

The chain has TRBV9 and TRBJ1-1; D call uncertain. This CDR3 region has 14 residues. Germline CDR1 is SGDLS and CDR2 is YYNGEE. V lost 1 base and J 6 bases, leaving 13 bases between the germline ends. CDR3: CASSVYSGSAEAFF. DNA of the CDR3: TGTGCCAGCAGCGTATATAGTGGAAGCGCTGAAGCTTTCTTT.

The chain has TRBV6-5 and TRBJ2-3, with 11 bases matching TRBD1. Unmatched junction bases numbered 12, after V lost 8 bases and J lost 8 bases. This CDR3 is 15 amino acids long. Germline-derived CDR1 and CDR2 are MNHEY and SVGAGI. The CDR3 loop reads CASQDRGRPAATQYF. In DNA, the CDR3 is TGTGCCAGCCAGGACAGGGGGCGGCCCGCAGCTACGCAGTATTTT.

The sample holds one count of this clone. The rearrangement links TRBV19 to TRBJ1-2; no clear D gene. Trimming took off 5 bases at V and 7 bases at J, with 17 bases between the two ends. CDR3 size: 14 residues. Germline CDR1 LNHDA, CDR2 SQIVND (reference sequence). The CDR3 is CASSDLHERFGYTF. The CDR3 DNA follows: TGTGCCAGTAGTGACTTACACGAGCGGTTTGGCTACACCTTC.

In its sample, this clone was seen a few times. The chain joins TRBV2 to TRBJ2-2; 9 bases match TRBD2. J was trimmed by 0 bases and V by 4 bases; bases with no gene match: 3. CDR1 is SNHLY, CDR2 FYNNEI, per germline. This CDR3 is 16 amino acids long. The CDR3 nucleotides read TGTGCCAGCAGTGGAGTAGCGGGAGCGAACACCGGGGAGCTGTTTTTT. This gives the protein CASSGVAGANTGELFF.

The rearrangement links TRBV5-8 to TRBJ1-5; D is ambiguous. V was shortened by 4 bases and J by 0 bases, with 11 bases between the two germline ends. The CDR3 covers 15 residues. Germline CDR1 SGHTS, CDR2 YDEGEE. The CDR3 loop reads CASSGRVNSNQPQHF. DNA of the CDR3: TGTGCCAGCAGCGGGAGGGTGAATAGCAATCAGCCCCAGCATTTT. Based on the CDR3 plus reference TRBV5-8 and TRBJ1-5, the full variable domain is EAGVTQSPTHLIKTRGQQATLRCSPISGHTSVYWYQQALGLGLQFLLWYDEGEERNRGNFPPRFSGRQFPNYSSELNVNALELEDSALYLCASSGRVNSNQPQHFGDGTRLSIL.

V usage is TRBV6-1 and J usage is TRBJ2-7, with 8 bases matching TRBD2. The CDR3 is 11 amino acids. Germline lookup yields CDR1 MNHNS and CDR2 SASEGT. J lost 6 bases, V lost 8 bases, and 3 bases had no gene match. The CDR3 sequence: CASGLAGEQYF. In nucleotides, the CDR3 is TGTGCCAGCGGACTAGCTGGCGAGCAGTACTTC.

The V and J genes are TRBV5-8 and TRBJ2-7; TRBD2 matches at 11 bases. With V trimmed by 5 bases and J by 3 bases, 7 bases remained unmatched. The germline V gene encodes CDR1 SGHTS and CDR2 YDEGEE. This CDR3 is built from 15 residues. CDR3 in amino acids: CASRAVLAGVYEQYF. Written as DNA, the CDR3 is TGTGCCAGCAGGGCCGTACTAGCGGGAGTCTACGAGCAGTACTTC.

This clone was seen a few times. CDR3 in amino acids: CASSLGQGRDTEAFF. CDR3 bases: TGTGCCAGCAGCTTAGGCCAGGGGAGGGACACTGAAGCTTTCTTT. The chain carries TRBV7-9 and TRBJ1-1, with D perhaps TRBD1 (6 bases). There are 15 residues in the CDR3. V gave up 1 base and J gave up 3 bases, with 12 bases separating them. Germline CDR1 reads SEHNR; CDR2 reads FQNEAQ (reference sequence).

The V and J genes are TRBV4-2 and TRBJ1-2; weak D call: TRBD1 (6 bases). Trimming pared 0 bases from V and 4 bases from J, leaving 15 bases between. The CDR3 is 16 residues long. Germline CDR1 reads LGHNA; CDR2 reads YNFKEQ. CDR3 sequence: CASSQEAVQGTYGYTF. The CDR3 bases are TGTGCCAGCAGCCAAGAAGCGGTACAGGGTACCTATGGCTACACCTTC.

This clone was counted a few times. This rearrangement joins TRBV19 to TRBJ2-7; 9 nucleotides match TRBD1. The CDR3 runs 16 residues. Losses at the gene ends were 4 bases for V and 3 bases for J; bases not matched to a gene: 10. Germline CDR1 reads LNHDA; CDR2 reads SQIVND (reference sequence). CDR3 in amino acids: CASSKFPGQGNYEQYF. The CDR3 nucleotides are TGTGCCAGTAGTAAGTTCCCCGGACAGGGGAACTACGAGCAGTACTTC.

This clone has a single count. V and J are TRBV7-2 and TRBJ2-7, with D uncertain. The CDR3 is 15 residues long. Trimming removed 4 bases at V and 0 bases at J, with 13 bases between. In germline, CDR1 is SGHTA, CDR2 FQGNSA. The CDR3 DNA follows: TGTGCCAGCAGCTCCAGAACATACAGCTCCTACGAGCAGTACTTC. The encoded protein is CASSSRTYSSYEQYF. Filled out from reference TRBV7-2 and TRBJ2-7, the complete variable domain reads GAGVSQSPSNKVTEKGKDVELRCDPISGHTALYWYRQSLGQGLEFLIYFQGNSAPDKSGLPSDRFSAERTGGSVSTLTIQRTQQEDSAVYLCASSSRTYSSYEQYFGPGTRLTVT.

This chain uses TRBV6-1 with TRBJ2-7; D may match TRBD1 or TRBD2 (5 bases each). Deletions cut 3 bases from V and 2 bases from J, with 14 bases between. Germline CDR1 reads MNHNS; CDR2 reads SASEGT. The CDR3 consists of 15 residues. The CDR3 sequence is CASSDFGDGPYEQYF. The CDR3 bases are TGTGCCAGCAGTGATTTCGGGGACGGACCCTACGAGCAGTACTTC.

This clone was counted a single time. The rearrangement joins TRBV7-6 to TRBJ2-1; D is perhaps TRBD1 or TRBD2 (5 bases each). The V end was cut by 5 bases, the J end by 10 bases, with 12 bases between. Germline V gene sequence: CDR1 SGHVS, CDR2 FNYEAQ. The CDR3 runs to 12 residues. As DNA, the CDR3 is TGTGCCAGCAGCCTGCCGGGACGGGAGCAGTTCTTC. Encoded protein: CASSLPGREQFF.

V gene TRBV19 combines with J gene TRBJ2-7, with D possibly matching TRBD2 (6 bases). Between the trimmed V and J ends, which lost 3 bases and 4 bases, there was a span of 13 bases. Germline V gene sequence: CDR1 LNHDA, CDR2 SQIVND (reference sequence). The CDR3 extends over 14 amino acids. DNA of the CDR3: TGTGCCAGTAGTATGGGCGGGATTAGATACGAGCAGTACTTC. This sequence encodes CASSMGGIRYEQYF.